This is a list of T cell receptor beta chains from one sample in a study of blood T cells in healthy people across ages. MiXCR, applied by TCRdb to the 5' RACE reads, yields one record per CDR3 protein. The sample consists of hundreds of thousands of distinct CDR3 sequences, 46% of them appearing once. Sequencing was carried out using blood. Source of these receptors: an elderly man in good health. Both conserved end residues are part of each CDR3. A D gene is named only where the DNA matches it firmly. Size is stated for part of the rows, as once, few or many counts, or as a class when the clone is expanded.

V	D	size	J	CDR3	DNA
TRBV5-1	.	.	TRBJ2-7	CASSLVGGEGDEQYF	TGCGCCAGCAGCTTGGTGGGGGGAGAGGGGGACGAGCAGTACTTC
TRBV27	.	.	TRBJ2-4	CASSLSSGAGSNIQYF	TGTGCCAGCAGTTTATCGTCGGGGGCAGGTTCCAACATTCAGTACTTC
TRBV28	.	.	TRBJ2-6	CASASRRHSGANVLTF	TGTGCCAGCGCTTCCCGACGGCACTCTGGGGCCAACGTCCTGACTTTC
TRBV6-6	.	.	TRBJ2-3	CASSYSPQTDTQYF	TGTGCCAGCAGTTACTCCCCGCAGACAGATACGCAGTATTTT
TRBV20-1	TRBD1	.	TRBJ2-1	CSVEGQGHEQFF	TGCAGTGTTGAAGGACAGGGGCACGAGCAGTTCTTC
TRBV6-2/TRBV6-3	.	.	TRBJ2-3	CASSSFRPSGKVGTQYF	TGTGCCAGCAGTTCCTTCCGCCCCTCCGGGAAGGTGGGTACGCAGTATTTT
TRBV7-2	.	.	TRBJ2-5	CASSLGGGSPTQYF	TGTGCCAGCAGCTTAGGTGGGGGGTCGCCGACCCAGTACTTC
TRBV7-9	.	few	TRBJ2-1	CASSPNLRTYNEQFF	TGTGCCAGCAGCCCCAACCTGCGAACCTACAATGAGCAGTTCTTC
TRBV4-3	TRBD2	.	TRBJ2-5	CASSQEASSGAETQYF	TGCGCCAGCAGCCAAGAAGCGAGTAGCGGGGCAGAGACCCAGTACTTC
TRBV5-1	.	once	TRBJ2-1	CASSLDGIPEQFF	TGCGCCAGCAGCTTGGACGGGATCCCTGAGCAGTTCTTC
TRBV15	TRBD2	few	TRBJ2-3	CATSRDRAGAGRDTQYF	TGTGCCACCAGCAGAGATCGGGCGGGAGCGGGCAGAGATACGCAGTATTTT
TRBV28	.	.	TRBJ2-1	CASSFEGWFEQFF	TGTGCCAGCAGTTTTGAGGGTTGGTTTGAGCAGTTCTTC
TRBV6-6	TRBD1	.	TRBJ2-6	CASSYLGGAGANVLTF	TGTGCCAGCAGTTACCTAGGGGGCGCTGGGGCCAACGTCCTGACTTTC
TRBV6-6	TRBD2	many	TRBJ2-3	CASSSPGTSGTDTQYF	TGTGCCAGCAGTTCACCCGGGACTAGCGGAACAGATACGCAGTATTTT
TRBV7-9	TRBD2	.	TRBJ2-5	CASSFGGVSGGETQYF	TGTGCCAGCAGCTTTGGAGGGGTATCGGGAGGAGAGACCCAGTACTTC
TRBV20-1	.	few	TRBJ2-7	CSARPRHPSLSEQYF	TGCAGTGCTAGACCCAGACATCCGTCCCTCTCCGAGCAGTACTTC
TRBV4-3	TRBD2	once	TRBJ2-7	CASSQDGSIWLAGFSYEQYF	TGCGCCAGCAGCCAAGACGGGTCTATTTGGCTAGCGGGATTTTCCTACGAGCAGTACTTC
TRBV12-3/TRBV12-4	.	.	TRBJ2-7	CASRVVGRGEQYF	TGTGCCAGCAGAGTAGTAGGACGTGGCGAGCAGTACTTC
TRBV7-8	.	.	TRBJ2-1	CASSLAAWGSNEQFF	TGTGCCAGCAGCTTAGCTGCTTGGGGGTCGAATGAGCAGTTCTTC
TRBV12-3/TRBV12-4	.	.	TRBJ1-6	CASSLAGTRNNSPLHF	TGTGCCAGCAGTTTAGCTGGGACGCGAAATAATTCACCCCTCCACTTT
TRBV19	TRBD1	.	TRBJ2-5	CASSRTGSGETQYF	TGTGCCAGTAGTAGGACAGGGTCGGGAGAGACCCAGTACTTC
TRBV10-3	TRBD1	many	TRBJ1-2	CAISESTGYGYTF	TGTGCCATCAGTGAGTCGACAGGGTATGGCTACACCTTC
TRBV29-1	.	few	TRBJ2-7	CSVEGSSSYNEQYF	TGCAGCGTTGAGGGATCCAGCTCCTACAATGAGCAGTACTTC
TRBV5-1	TRBD1	.	TRBJ1-2	CASSSTSGTAYGYTF	TGCGCCAGCAGCTCCACGTCCGGGACAGCCTATGGCTACACCTTC
TRBV3-1	TRBD2	few	TRBJ2-7	CASSLGGGSEQYF	TGTGCCAGCAGCCTCGGCGGGGGGAGTGAGCAGTACTTC
TRBV29-1	.	many	TRBJ2-5	CSVEEETQYF	TGCAGCGTTGAAGAGGAGACCCAGTACTTC
TRBV12-3/TRBV12-4	TRBD1	few	TRBJ1-2	CASSSPLTGNGYTF	TGTGCCAGCAGTTCCCCACTGACAGGGAATGGCTACACCTTC
TRBV29-1	.	.	TRBJ2-7	CSGRESGIHEQYF	TGCAGCGGACGGGAGAGCGGCATCCACGAGCAGTACTTC
TRBV28	.	few	TRBJ2-7	CASRPGVALREQYF	TGTGCCAGCAGGCCGGGGGTGGCTCTCCGCGAGCAGTACTTC
TRBV3-1	.	.	TRBJ2-7	CASNEGWGYEQYF	TGTGCCAGCAATGAGGGGTGGGGATACGAGCAGTACTTC
TRBV20-1	.	few	TRBJ2-3	CSASRPGDTQYF	TGCAGTGCCTCCAGGCCTGGAGATACGCAGTATTTT
TRBV20-1	.	.	TRBJ2-1	CSAQPAGRSSEQFF	TGCAGTGCCCAACCGGCGGGGAGATCGAGCGAGCAGTTCTTC
TRBV24-1	.	few	TRBJ2-5	CATSDQLEPGTQYF	TGTGCCACCAGTGATCAACTCGAACCGGGGACCCAGTACTTC
TRBV9	.	few	TRBJ2-1	CASSVEGTRYNEQFF	TGTGCCAGCAGCGTAGAGGGGACACGTTACAATGAGCAGTTCTTC
TRBV15	TRBD2	.	TRBJ2-7	CATSRERGGTYEQYF	TGTGCCACCAGCAGAGAACGGGGGGGGACCTACGAGCAGTACTTC
TRBV5-1	TRBD2	.	TRBJ2-7	CASSRELAAASYEQYF	TGCGCCAGCAGCCGGGAGCTAGCGGCGGCCTCCTACGAGCAGTACTTC
TRBV9	.	.	TRBJ2-1	CASSVQGLVSDEQFF	TGTGCCAGCAGCGTCCAGGGTTTAGTATCAGATGAGCAGTTCTTC
TRBV7-2	.	.	TRBJ2-1	CASSLGGPENEQFF	TGTGCCAGCAGCTTAGGAGGCCCGGAAAATGAGCAGTTCTTC
TRBV27	.	.	TRBJ2-6	CAGSRRDFEYTGANVLTF	TGTGCCGGCAGCAGACGGGACTTCGAATACACTGGGGCCAACGTCCTGACTTTC
TRBV12-3/TRBV12-4	.	.	TRBJ2-1	CASSLKQNEQFF	TGTGCCAGCAGTTTAAAACAGAATGAGCAGTTCTTC
TRBV11-2	.	.	TRBJ1-1	CASRRLGQSQAGAFF	TGTGCCAGCAGAAGATTAGGGCAATCACAGGCGGGGGCTTTCTTT
TRBV6-2/TRBV6-3	.	.	TRBJ2-7	CASSPRGSGGPYEQYF	TGTGCCAGCAGCCCCCGGGGTAGCGGAGGACCCTACGAGCAGTACTTC
TRBV20-1	.	.	TRBJ2-1	CSADERVQFF	TGCAGTGCGGACGAAAGGGTGCAGTTCTTC
TRBV20-1	.	.	TRBJ1-5	CSARESGIIQPQHF	TGCAGTGCTAGAGAGTCGGGGATTATTCAGCCCCAGCATTTT
TRBV6-2/TRBV6-3	TRBD1	few	TRBJ1-2	CASGYLGQGRMDGYTF	TGTGCCAGCGGATACCTGGGACAGGGGAGGATGGATGGCTACACCTTC